This T cell receptor (beta chain) was found in a study of identical twins listed by TCRdb under 2016. Regarding the research as a whole: The study deep-sequenced TCR alpha and beta repertoires from monozygotic twins, unrelated adults of various ages and cord blood to test whether fetal clonotypes persist. Replicate twin experiments were performed at different times using different library preparation protocols to rule out contamination. The study at large found these results: Because the same donors could not be followed over many years, the conclusions relied on cross-sectional statistical analysis. Compared with coincidental sharing between unrelated individuals, out-of-frame TCR alpha sequences shared between twins showed an excess of sequences with low generation probability. Invariant T cells such as MAIT and iNKT could partly confound zero-insertion analyses, though diverse VJ usage argued against this for most clonotypes. Fewer insertions were carried by abundant cord blood beta clonotypes; a weaker similar trend was observed in young adult naive repertoires, while no such trend was observed in memory repertoires. Recombination models systematically underestimated out-of-frame TCR alpha sharing in monozygotic twins but agreed with sharing between unrelated individuals. A weaker excess of twin sharing was found in beta out-of-frame sequences because the signal-to-noise ratio was lowered by fewer shared sequences.

Details on this clonotype: Its antigen is unknown. Base qualities are not at hand, and no much larger clone is one base apart.

Every donor was a healthy Caucasian. Three pairs of female monozygotic twins, all aged roughly 18 to 30 years, made up the twin cohort. Positive isolation kits from Invitrogen were used to isolate CD4+ and CD8+ T cell populations. From a lookup of the germline V gene, CDR1 and CDR2 are SNHLY and FYNNEI. V loses 8 bases, J loses 6 bases, and the germline ends lie 13 bases apart. The CDR3 numbers 12 residues from cysteine through phenylalanine. Just the 36-base CDR3 DNA is kept, in frame starting at base 1. Libraries came from 5' RACE. Sequencing relied on an Illumina HiSeq 2000. Template switching added a universal primer binding site, and the final cDNA carried a unique molecular identifier that allowed TCR cDNA molecules to be counted accurately. First-strand cDNA for TCR alpha and beta chains was synthesized from specific primers in the conserved constant-segment region. To control for contamination, every cDNA library was double barcoded, receiving both a SMART-Mk sample barcode and Illumina barcodes. TruSeq adapter sequences along with Illumina sample barcodes were introduced in two successive PCR steps. The Illumina HiSeq platform was used with custom primers to sequence TCR alpha and beta cDNA libraries. The paper's processing steps were these. Unique molecular identifiers were extracted from raw reads with MiGEC, and CDR3 positions were determined with MiXCR. Recombination models were inferred per individual with the repgenHMM and IGoR tools using an EM algorithm. Shared clonotypes were analyzed with the tcR package in R, and sharing was normalized by the product of cloneset sizes. To study raw recombination without the effects of thymic and clonal selection, out-of-frame nonproductive sequences were analyzed. TCRdb trimmed public reads at Q25 via fastp, called clones via MiXCR and kept in-frame beta chains. Here each entry gathers all rows of one CDR3 protein and keeps the most common genes and DNA. What appears here as the V and J calls and clone size reflects TCRdb's work, not the paper's. The sample contains 470,000 or so distinct CDR3 sequences, approximately 24% of them found a single time. 2.9% of the sample comes from the top ten.

A further study also used this sample, focusing on T cells expressing NK-cell markers. Taken from the second paper: Seven to nine donors provided sorted CD3+CD56+NKG2C+, CD3+CD56+NKG2C- and CD3+CD56-NKG2C+ T-cell subsets, whose TCR beta-chain repertoires were profiled. Among the eight sequenced donors, only one was HCMV-seronegative, while the other seven were HCMV-seropositive. To restrict sorting to alphabetaTCR-expressing T cells, an anti-gammadeltaTCR antibody was added in several experiments. For roughly six donors, the dominant CD3+CD56+NKG2C+ clonotypes were among the top 10 CD8+ clonotypes and accounted for 1.0-7.0% of CD8+ T cells. Those dominant clonotypes were again the most abundant among CD3+CD56-NKG2C+ cells in a handful of donors, at about 28.3-60.1%. Whether the expanded NKG2C-expressing T cell clones were specific for HCMV antigens was left unclear. Randomly selected healthy volunteers, three men and five women, were used as the eight sequenced donors. A commercial ELISA kit detecting HCMV-specific IgG in serum was used to determine HCMV serostatus. MIGEC handled demultiplexing of the reads and grouping by UMI, while MiTCR was used to assemble and quantify clonotypes. To remove erroneous sequences, TCR cDNA sequences were retained only when supported by two or more reads. Downstream repertoire analysis used the tcR package, and clonotypes were matched across fractions by CDR3 nucleotide sequence plus V segment. Antigen specificity was annotated against VDJdb with VDJmatch, allowing one amino acid substitution in CDR3.

The origin of this receptor is a woman aged 18-35 years in good health. The rearrangement combines TRBV2 with TRBJ1-2; TRBD1 is a possible D gene, resting on 5 matching bases. The material sequenced was CD4+ T cells sorted from blood. The nucleotide sequence reads TGTGCCAGCGGACCATCAGGGCATGGCTACACCTTC. Translation gives CASGPSGHGYTF.